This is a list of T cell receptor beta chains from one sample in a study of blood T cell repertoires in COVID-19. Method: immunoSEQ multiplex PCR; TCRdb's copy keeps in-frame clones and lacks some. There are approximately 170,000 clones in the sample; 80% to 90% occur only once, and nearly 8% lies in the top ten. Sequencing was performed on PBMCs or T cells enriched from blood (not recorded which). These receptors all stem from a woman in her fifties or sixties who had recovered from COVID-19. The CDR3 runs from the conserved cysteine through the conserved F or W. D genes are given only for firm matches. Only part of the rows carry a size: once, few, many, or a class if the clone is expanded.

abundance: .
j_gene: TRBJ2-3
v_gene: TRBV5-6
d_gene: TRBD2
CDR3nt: TGTGCCAGCAGCTTGGCCGCGGGGGGGCGCGATACGCAGTATTTT
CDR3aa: CASSLAAGGRDTQYF

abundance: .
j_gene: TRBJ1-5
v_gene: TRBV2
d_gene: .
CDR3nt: TGTGCCAGCAGTGGTCAGCGTCAGCCCCAGCATTTT
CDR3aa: CASSGQRQPQHF

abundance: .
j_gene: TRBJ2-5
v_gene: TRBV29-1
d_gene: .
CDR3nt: TGCAGCTTTTCCGCCTCAGGGATAGAGACCCAGTACTTC
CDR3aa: CSFSASGIETQYF

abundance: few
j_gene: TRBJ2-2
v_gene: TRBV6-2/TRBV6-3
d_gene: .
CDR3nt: TGTGCCAGCAGTCCGATTCTTAGGAACACCGGGGAGCTGTTTTTT
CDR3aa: CASSPILRNTGELFF

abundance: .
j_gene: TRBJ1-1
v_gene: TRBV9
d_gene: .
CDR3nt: TGTGCCAGCAGCGAGAGGCAGGGGGAAGCTTTCTTT
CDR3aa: CASSERQGEAFF

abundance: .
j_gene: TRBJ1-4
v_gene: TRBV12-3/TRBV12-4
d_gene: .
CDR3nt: TGTGCCAGCAGTTTCTCACAGGGCCAAAAACTGTTTTTT
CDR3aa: CASSFSQGQKLFF

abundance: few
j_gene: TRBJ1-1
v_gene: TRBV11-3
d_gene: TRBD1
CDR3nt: TGTGCCAGCGGGAGGGGACAGGGGATTGCTTTCTTT
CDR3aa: CASGRGQGIAFF

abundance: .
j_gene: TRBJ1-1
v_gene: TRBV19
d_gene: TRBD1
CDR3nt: TGTGCCAGTGCTTACCAGGGGGCGGTCACTGAAGCTTTCTTT
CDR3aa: CASAYQGAVTEAFF

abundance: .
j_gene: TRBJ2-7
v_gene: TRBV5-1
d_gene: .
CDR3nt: TGCGCCAGCAGCTTGGAATACGGTTTGAACGAGCAGTACTTC
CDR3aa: CASSLEYGLNEQYF

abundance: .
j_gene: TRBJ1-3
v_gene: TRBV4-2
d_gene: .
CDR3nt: TGTGCCAGCAGCCAAGATGTAACCGGCGGTGGAAACACCATATATTTT
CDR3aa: CASSQDVTGGGNTIYF

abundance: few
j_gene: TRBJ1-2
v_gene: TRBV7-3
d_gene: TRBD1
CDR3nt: TGTGCCAGCAGCTTAGATGGGACAGGGAGGATGGATGGCTACACCTTC
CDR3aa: CASSLDGTGRMDGYTF

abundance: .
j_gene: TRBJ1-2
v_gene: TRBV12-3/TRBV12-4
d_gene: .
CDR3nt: TGTGCCAGCAAAGCTGGGCCATTGTATGGCTACACCTTC
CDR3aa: CASKAGPLYGYTF

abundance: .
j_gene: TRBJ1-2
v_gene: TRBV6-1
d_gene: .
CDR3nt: TGTGCCAGCAGTGAACCACAGGGCGGTTATGGCTACACCTTC
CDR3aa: CASSEPQGGYGYTF

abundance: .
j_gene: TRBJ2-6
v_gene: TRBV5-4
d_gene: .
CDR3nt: TGTGCCAGCAGCTTTTCGGGCTCTGGGGCCAACGTCCTGACTTTC
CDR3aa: CASSFSGSGANVLTF

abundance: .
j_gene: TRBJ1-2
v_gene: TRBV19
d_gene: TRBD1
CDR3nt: TGTGCCAGTAGTACCTCCCCGGGACAGGTCGCCTCGGGCTACACCTTC
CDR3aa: CASSTSPGQVASGYTF

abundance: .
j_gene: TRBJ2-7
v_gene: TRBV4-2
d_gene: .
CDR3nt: TGTGCCAGCAGCCAAGAGTTGTCGCGGGTCTCCTACGAGCAGTACTTC
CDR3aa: CASSQELSRVSYEQYF

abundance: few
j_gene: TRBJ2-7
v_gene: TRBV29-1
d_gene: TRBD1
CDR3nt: TGCAGCGCCGACGGGACAGGGGGTCACGAGCAGTACTTC
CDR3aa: CSADGTGGHEQYF

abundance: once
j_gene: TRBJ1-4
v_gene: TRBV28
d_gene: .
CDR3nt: TGTGCCAGCATACGACAATCTCCTAATGAAAAACTGTTTTTT
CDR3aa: CASIRQSPNEKLFF

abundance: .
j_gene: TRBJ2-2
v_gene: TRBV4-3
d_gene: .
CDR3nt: TGCGCCAGCAGCCAAGACTCATCTAGCGACGCGAACACCGGGGAGCTGTTTTTT
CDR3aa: CASSQDSSSDANTGELFF

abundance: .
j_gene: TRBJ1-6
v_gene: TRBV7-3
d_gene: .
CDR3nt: TGTGCCAGCAGCTTAACGGGGCCCGCCTATAATTCACCCCTCCACTTT
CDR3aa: CASSLTGPAYNSPLHF

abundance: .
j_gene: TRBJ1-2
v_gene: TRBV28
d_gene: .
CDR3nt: TGTGCCAGCAGTTTAGAATGGGGAGAGGGCTACACCTTC
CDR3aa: CASSLEWGEGYTF

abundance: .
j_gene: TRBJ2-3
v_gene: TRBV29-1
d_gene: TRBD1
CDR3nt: TGCAGCGTTGGGGGACAGCGACTCCACACAGATACGCAGTATTTT
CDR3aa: CSVGGQRLHTDTQYF

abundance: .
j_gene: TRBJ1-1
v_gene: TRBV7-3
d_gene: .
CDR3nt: TGTGCCAGCAGCTTAACGCAGGGGACTGAAGCTTTCTTT
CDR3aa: CASSLTQGTEAFF

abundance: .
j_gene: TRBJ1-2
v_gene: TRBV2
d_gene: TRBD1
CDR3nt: TGTGCCAGCAGATACAGGGGTGCGGGCTATGGCTACACCTTC
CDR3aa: CASRYRGAGYGYTF

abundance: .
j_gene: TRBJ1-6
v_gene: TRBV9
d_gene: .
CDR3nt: TGTGCCAGCAGCCCCCGGACAGATAATTCACCCCTCCACTTT
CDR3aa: CASSPRTDNSPLHF

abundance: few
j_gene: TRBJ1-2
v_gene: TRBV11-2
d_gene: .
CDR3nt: TGTGCCAGCAGCTTTAGCGGGGGAACCTATGGCTACACCTTC
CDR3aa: CASSFSGGTYGYTF

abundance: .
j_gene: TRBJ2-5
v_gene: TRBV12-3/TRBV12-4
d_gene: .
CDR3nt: TGTGCCAGCAGCCGCGGGGGCGACCCTTACTTC
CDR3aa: CASSRGGDPYF

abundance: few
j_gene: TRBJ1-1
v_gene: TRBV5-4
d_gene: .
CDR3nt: TGTGCCAGCAGCTTGGGAGACACTGAAGCTTTCTTT
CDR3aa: CASSLGDTEAFF

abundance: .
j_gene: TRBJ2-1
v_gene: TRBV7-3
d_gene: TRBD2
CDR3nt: TGTGCCAGCAGCTTACCACTAGCGGGAGTGAATGAGCAGTTCTTC
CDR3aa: CASSLPLAGVNEQFF

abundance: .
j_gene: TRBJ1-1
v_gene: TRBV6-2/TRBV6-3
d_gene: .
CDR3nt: TGTGCCAGCAGTTACTCTCTTACGGGGACTGAAGCTTTCTTT
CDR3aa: CASSYSLTGTEAFF

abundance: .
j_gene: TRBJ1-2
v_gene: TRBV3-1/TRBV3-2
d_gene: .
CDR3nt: TGTGCCAGCAGCCAAGAGTTACAGGTGGGCTACACCTTC
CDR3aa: CASSQELQVGYTF

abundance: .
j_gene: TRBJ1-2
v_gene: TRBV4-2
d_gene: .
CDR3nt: TGTGCCAGCAGCCAAGAAACAACTAACTATGGCTACACCTTC
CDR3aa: CASSQETTNYGYTF

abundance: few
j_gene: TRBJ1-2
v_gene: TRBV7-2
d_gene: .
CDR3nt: TGTGCCAGCAGCTTAGGGACAGTCTATGGCTACACCTTC
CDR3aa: CASSLGTVYGYTF

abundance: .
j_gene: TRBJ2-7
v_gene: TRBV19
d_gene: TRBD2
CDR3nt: TGTGCCAGTAGTATTGGGGGGGGGACCTACGAGCAGTACTTC
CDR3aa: CASSIGGGTYEQYF

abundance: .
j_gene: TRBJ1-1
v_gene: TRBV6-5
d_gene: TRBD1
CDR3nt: TGTGCCAGCAGTTACTCGGACAGGGCGGACACTGAAGCTTTCTTT
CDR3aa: CASSYSDRADTEAFF

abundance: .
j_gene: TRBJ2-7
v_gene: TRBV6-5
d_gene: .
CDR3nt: TGTGCCAGCAGTTCAATGGCTCTAGGTTTCCACGAGCAGTACTTC
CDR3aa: CASSSMALGFHEQYF

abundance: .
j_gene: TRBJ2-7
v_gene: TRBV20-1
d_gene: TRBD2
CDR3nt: TGCAGTGCTAGTTTGGAGGGACTAGCGGGCACCTACGAGCAGTACTTC
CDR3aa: CSASLEGLAGTYEQYF

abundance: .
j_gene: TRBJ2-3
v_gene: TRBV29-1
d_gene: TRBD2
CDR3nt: TGCAGCGGCAAGCCGGGAGGCAGAACAGATACGCAGTATTTT
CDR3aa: CSGKPGGRTDTQYF

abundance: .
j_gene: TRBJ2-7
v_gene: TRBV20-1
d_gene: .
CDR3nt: TGCAGTGCTAGTAATCTCCCCCATCGAGCGGAGGGATACGAGCAGTACTTC
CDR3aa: CSASNLPHRAEGYEQYF

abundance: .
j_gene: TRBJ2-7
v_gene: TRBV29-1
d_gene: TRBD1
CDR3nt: TGCAGCGTTCGCGGGACAGGGCTTTCCTACGAGCAGTACTTC
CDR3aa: CSVRGTGLSYEQYF

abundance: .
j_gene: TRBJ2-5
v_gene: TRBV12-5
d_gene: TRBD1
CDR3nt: TGTGCTAGTGGTTTGTCTGGGACAGTAAGAGGGACCCAGTACTTC
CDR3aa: CASGLSGTVRGTQYF

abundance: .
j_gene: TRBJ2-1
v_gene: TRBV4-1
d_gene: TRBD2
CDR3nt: TGCGCCAGCAGCCCCGGACTGGGGAGGGGCTTCTACAATGAGCAGTTCTTC
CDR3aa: CASSPGLGRGFYNEQFF

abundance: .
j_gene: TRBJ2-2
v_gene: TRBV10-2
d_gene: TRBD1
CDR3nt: TGCGCCAGCAGGTTGACGGGACAGGGGAACACCGGGGAGCTGTTTTTT
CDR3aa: CASRLTGQGNTGELFF

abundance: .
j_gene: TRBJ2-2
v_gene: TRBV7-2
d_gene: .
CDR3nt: TGTGCCAGCAGCTTAGTGGCCGTATCGAACACCGGGGAGCTGTTTTTT
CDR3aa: CASSLVAVSNTGELFF

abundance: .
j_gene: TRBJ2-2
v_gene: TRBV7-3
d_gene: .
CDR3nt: TGTGCCAGCAGCTCAGGGTCCGGGGAGCTGTTTTTT
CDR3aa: CASSSGSGELFF

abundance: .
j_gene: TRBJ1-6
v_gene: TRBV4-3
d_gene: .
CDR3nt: TGCGCCAGCAGCCAAGCCCGCGGGTCACCCCTCCACTTT
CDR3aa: CASSQARGSPLHF

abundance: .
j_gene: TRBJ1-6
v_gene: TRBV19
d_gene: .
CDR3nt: TGTGCCAGTAGTACACAGGGCTTATCCTATAATTCACCCCTCCACTTT
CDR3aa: CASSTQGLSYNSPLHF

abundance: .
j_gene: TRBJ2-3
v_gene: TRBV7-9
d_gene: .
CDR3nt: TGTGCCAGCAGCTTTGGCCAGATTTACACAGATACGCAGTATTTT
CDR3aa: CASSFGQIYTDTQYF